These T cell receptor beta chains were read from a single sample in a study of T cell changes during pregnancy in multiple sclerosis. The method was immunoSEQ multiplex PCR; TCRdb's version includes in-frame clones alone and lacks a portion of them. The table includes roughly 45,000 clones, around 90% detected once. The source material was peripheral blood, sampled in the first trimester of pregnancy. These receptors were obtained from a female donor in good health, enrolled as a control in a pregnancy study. Both conserved end residues are part of each CDR3. D genes are given only for firm matches. Size values are once, few and many counts, or a class for expanded clones, and some rows have none.

TRBV12-5,NA,NA,TRBJ1-5,CASGYTGFNQPQHF,TGTGCTAGTGGGTATACAGGGTTCAATCAGCCCCAGCATTTT
TRBV7-3,NA,NA,TRBJ1-6,CASSLRSGADSPLHF,TGTGCCAGCAGCTTAAGGTCCGGAGCGGATTCACCCCTCCACTTT
TRBV28,NA,NA,TRBJ2-7,CASSSFNQGKFVEQYF,TGTGCCAGCAGTTCTTTCAACCAGGGGAAATTTGTAGAGCAGTACTTC
TRBV5-1,NA,TRBD1,TRBJ1-6,CASSLGDRRVSSRVHSPLHF,TGCGCCAGCAGCTTGGGGGACAGGAGGGTATCGAGCCGCGTTCATTCACCCCTCCACTTT
TRBV5-8,NA,NA,TRBJ2-2,CASSFLPGQANTGELFF,TGTGCCAGCAGCTTCCTGCCGGGACAAGCGAACACCGGGGAGCTGTTTTTT
TRBV4-3,NA,NA,TRBJ1-1,CASSQERESTEAFF,TGCGCCAGTAGCCAAGAGAGGGAGAGCACTGAAGCTTTCTTT
TRBV29-1,NA,TRBD1,TRBJ2-7,CSVGTGNGGYEQYF,TGCAGCGTTGGGACAGGGAACGGGGGCTACGAGCAGTACTTC
TRBV4-3,NA,TRBD1,TRBJ1-2,CASSQGGTGSGYTF,TGCGCCAGCAGCCAAGGAGGGACAGGCAGTGGCTACACCTTC
TRBV5-6,NA,TRBD1,TRBJ2-7,CASSIDRGYEQYF,TGTGCCAGCAGCATAGACAGGGGCTACGAGCAGTACTTC
TRBV5-1,NA,NA,TRBJ2-1,CASSGGLNNEQFF,TGCGCCAGCAGCGGGGGACTCAACAATGAGCAGTTCTTC
TRBV28,NA,NA,TRBJ1-2,CASSLVNRWGLGPRHYGYTF,TGTGCCAGCAGTTTAGTCAACAGGTGGGGACTTGGACCCCGCCACTATGGCTACACCTTC
TRBV2,NA,TRBD1,TRBJ1-3,CASSEPGQEISGNTIYF,TGTGCCAGCAGTGAGCCTGGACAGGAAATCTCTGGAAACACCATATATTTT
TRBV4-2,NA,TRBD1,TRBJ2-2,CASSQDQGAQNTGELFF,TGTGCCAGCAGCCAAGATCAGGGGGCTCAGAACACCGGGGAGCTGTTTTTT
TRBV29-1,NA,NA,TRBJ1-2,CSVVKGAYGYTF,TGCAGCGTTGTGAAAGGGGCCTATGGCTACACCTTC
TRBV19,NA,NA,TRBJ2-7,CASNEASSYEQYF,TGTGCCAGTAACGAGGCGAGCTCCTACGAGCAGTACTTC
TRBV13,NA,NA,TRBJ1-2,CASSFRGTNYGYTF,TGTGCCAGCAGCTTTAGGGGGACTAACTATGGCTACACCTTC
TRBV28,NA,TRBD2,TRBJ2-7,CASSLGLAGAGYEQYF,TGTGCCAGCAGCCTCGGACTAGCGGGAGCCGGTTACGAGCAGTACTTC
TRBV13,once,TRBD2,TRBJ2-7,CASGTIGTYEQYF,TGTGCCAGCGGGACTATTGGCACTTACGAGCAGTACTTC
TRBV5-4,NA,TRBD1,TRBJ1-1,CASSRTGTPDEAFF,TGTGCCAGCAGCCGGACAGGGACACCAGATGAAGCTTTCTTT
TRBV11-2,NA,TRBD2,TRBJ2-5,CASSAGELHGETQYF,TGTGCCAGCAGCGCGGGGGAACTACACGGTGAGACCCAGTACTTC
TRBV7-8,NA,TRBD2,TRBJ2-1,CASSTTSGGYNEQFF,TGTGCCAGCAGCACTACTAGCGGGGGTTACAATGAGCAGTTCTTC
TRBV19,NA,NA,TRBJ2-7,CASRQSGSYEQYF,TGTGCCAGTAGACAATCGGGCTCCTACGAGCAGTACTTC
TRBV18,NA,NA,TRBJ2-3,CASSPPTASTDTQYF,TGTGCCAGCTCACCACCGACAGCTAGCACAGATACGCAGTATTTT
TRBV19,NA,NA,TRBJ2-7,CASSIAALGAYEQYF,TGTGCCAGTAGTATCGCCGCTCTAGGAGCCTACGAGCAGTACTTC
TRBV5-1,NA,NA,TRBJ2-7,CASSLDSFSYEQYF,TGCGCCAGCAGCTTGGACAGCTTCTCCTACGAGCAGTACTTC
TRBV7-2,NA,NA,TRBJ1-2,CASSLAHQQGWTF,TGTGCCAGCAGCTTAGCGCACCAGCAGGGGTGGACCTTC
TRBV28,NA,NA,TRBJ1-1,CASSLLYVPEAFF,TGTGCCAGCAGTTTATTATATGTCCCTGAAGCTTTCTTT
TRBV4-2,NA,TRBD2,TRBJ2-1,CASSPRGGGPRSYNEQFF,TGTGCCAGCAGCCCCCGCGGGGGGGGCCCTAGGAGTTACAATGAGCAGTTCTTC